The 10 T cell receptor beta chains below come from one sample, sequenced in a study of T cell changes during pregnancy in multiple sclerosis. Here immunoSEQ multiplex PCR was the method, and the copy in TCRdb shows in-frame clones only, minus some. The sample holds tens of thousands of clones, 85% to 95% seen once. The specimen comprised CD4+ T cells from peripheral blood mononuclear cells, sampled in the third trimester of pregnancy. All receptors come from a female donor with multiple sclerosis, enrolled in a pregnancy study.

The V call is TRBV11-3, the J call TRBJ1-1; D gene ambiguous. V was shortened by 1 base and J by 2 bases, with 8 bases between the two germline ends. The CDR3 sequence is 14 residues long. From germline, CDR1 is SGHNT and CDR2 YENEEA. In nucleotides, the CDR3 is TGTGCCAGCAGCTTAGGGCCAGATAACACTGAAGCTTTCTTT. Translation: CASSLGPDNTEAFF.

As for this clone: Mismatch with germline at one junction end may stem from a read error. The chain joins TRBV7-7 to TRBJ2-1; D ambiguous. The germline CDR1 and CDR2 sequences are SSHAT and FNYEAQ (reference sequence). The CDR3 is 14 amino acids. The CDR3 DNA follows: TGTGCTAGCAGCTTATCTGCCAGTACCAATGAGCAGTTCTTC. It is translated as CASSLSASTNEQFF.

The chain is built from TRBV29-1 and TRBJ1-2, with D unresolved. V shed 5 bases and J shed 4 bases, with 14 bases lying between them. CDR1 is SQVTM, CDR2 ANQGSEA, per germline. The CDR3 sequence is 13 residues long. The CDR3 is CSVSFNFGYGYTF. The CDR3 nucleotides read TGCAGCGTTAGTTTTAATTTCGGCTATGGCTACACCTTC. Complete variable domain (other parts from reference TRBV29-1 and TRBJ1-2): SAVISQKPSRDICQRGTSLTIQCQVDSQVTMMFWYRQQPGQSLTLIATANQGSEATYESGFVIDKFPISRPNLTFSTLTVSNMSPEDSSIYLCSVSFNFGYGYTFGSGTRLTVV.

CDR3 DNA: TGTGCCGTAGACAGGGGAGTAGGTACGCAGTATTTT. It yields the protein CAVDRGVGTQYF. This sequence joins TRBV10-3 and TRBJ2-3; 8 positions match TRBD1. CDR1 and CDR2 from the germline V gene are ENHRY and SYGVKD. The junction had 9 bases not matched to a gene; V was cut back by 11 bases and J by 8 bases. This CDR3 has 12 amino acids.

This chain connects TRBV19 to TRBJ1-1; 10 bases agree with TRBD1. V was pared by 7 bases and J by 3 bases, with 5 bases of the junction left unmatched. Germline CDR1 is LNHDA and CDR2 is SQIVND (reference sequence). This CDR3 has 14 amino acids. The CDR3 protein is CASTTDRGHTEAFF. The CDR3 region has the DNA TGTGCCAGTACTACAGACAGGGGGCACACTGAAGCTTTCTTT.

This clone was detected only once. The chain recombines TRBV27 with TRBJ2-3; 7 nucleotides agree with TRBD1. This CDR3 has 14 amino acids. Germline CDR1 is MNHEY and CDR2 is SMNVEV (reference sequence). V lost 5 bases, J lost 6 bases, and 8 bases stayed unmatched. The CDR3, as DNA: TGTGCCAGCAGTCGGGGACAGACTGGGGATACGCAGTATTTT. Protein sequence: CASSRGQTGDTQYF.

J is TRBJ2-3 and V is TRBV6-4; 8 nucleotides align to TRBD2. The germline gives CDR1 MRHNA, CDR2 SNTAGT. The CDR3 is 15 residues long. Trimming removed 5 bases from V and 5 bases from J; junction bases left unmatched: 9. The CDR3 sequence is CASSLSGMVGDTQYF. Here the CDR3 DNA reads TGTGCCAGCAGTCTTAGCGGGATGGTCGGAGATACGCAGTATTTT.

The V call is TRBV4-2, the J call TRBJ2-1; 9 bases agree with TRBD2. Germline trimming cut 3 bases from V and 6 bases from J; bases unmatched to any gene: 3. This CDR3 has 14 amino acids. Per germline, CDR1 LGHNA and CDR2 YNFKEQ. For the CDR3, the DNA is TGTGCCAGCAGCCATAGCGGGAGTATCAATGAGCAGTTCTTC. Its protein product is CASSHSGSINEQFF.

J is TRBJ2-3 and V is TRBV4-1; D gene ambiguous. CDR3 length equals 16 residues. Germline V CDR1 and CDR2: MGHRA, YSYEKL. V was clipped by 0 bases and J by 5 bases, with 15 bases between them. The CDR3 is CASSQDQRLVKDTQYF. CDR3 DNA sequence: TGCGCCAGCAGCCAAGATCAAAGGCTAGTGAAAGATACGCAGTATTTT.

In the case of this clone: A junction end diverges from the germline sequence, so it may reflect a read error. The chain recombines TRBV28 with TRBJ2-7; D might be TRBD2 (5 bases). This CDR3 region has 12 residues. Germline assignment: CDR1 MDHEN and CDR2 SYDVKM. In nucleotides, the CDR3 is TGTGCCAGCAGTTTGGCCAGGACTGCGCAGCACTTC. Translating it yields CASSLARTAQHF.